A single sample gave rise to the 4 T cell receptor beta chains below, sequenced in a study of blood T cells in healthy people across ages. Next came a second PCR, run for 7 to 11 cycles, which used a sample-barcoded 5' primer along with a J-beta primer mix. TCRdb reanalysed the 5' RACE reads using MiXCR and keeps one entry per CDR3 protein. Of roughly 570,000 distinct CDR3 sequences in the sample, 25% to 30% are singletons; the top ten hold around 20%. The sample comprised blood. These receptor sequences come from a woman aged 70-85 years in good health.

In DNA form, the CDR3 reads TGTGCCAGCAGTGAGGACAGGTTTCAAGAGACCCAGTACTTC. This translates into CASSEDRFQETQYF. The rearrangement links TRBV6-1 to TRBJ2-5; 7 bases fit TRBD1. J was trimmed by 2 bases and V by 3 bases; bases with no gene match: 3. The CDR3 length is 14 residues. Germline V gives CDR1 MNHNS, CDR2 SASEGT.

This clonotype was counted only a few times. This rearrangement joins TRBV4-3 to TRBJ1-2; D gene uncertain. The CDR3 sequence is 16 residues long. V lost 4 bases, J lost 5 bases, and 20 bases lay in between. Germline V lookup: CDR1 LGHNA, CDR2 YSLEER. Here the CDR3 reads CASSRDLGVSVYGYTF. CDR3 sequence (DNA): TGCGCCAGCAGCCGAGACCTTGGAGTTAGCGTTTATGGCTACACCTTC.

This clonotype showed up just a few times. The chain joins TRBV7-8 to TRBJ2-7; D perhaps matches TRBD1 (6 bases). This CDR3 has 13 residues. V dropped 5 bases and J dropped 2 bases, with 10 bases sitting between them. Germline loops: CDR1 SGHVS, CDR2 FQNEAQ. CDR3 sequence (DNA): TGTGCCAGCAGCGAGAACAGGGCCTACGAGCAGTACTTC. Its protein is CASSENRAYEQYF.

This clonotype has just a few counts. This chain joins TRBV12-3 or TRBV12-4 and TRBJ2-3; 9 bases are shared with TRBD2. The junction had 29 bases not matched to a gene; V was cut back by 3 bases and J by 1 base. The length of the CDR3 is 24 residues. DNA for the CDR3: TGTGCCAGCAGTTTTTTGGCGCTGCGGATCGTGACTAGCGGTTCTCCATCGGGCACAGATACGCAGTATTTT. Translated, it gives CASSFLALRIVTSGSPSGTDTQYF.